The rows below give T cell receptor beta chains drawn from one sample of a study of cytomegalovirus exposure and HLA in healthy donors. Profiling relied on immunoSEQ multiplex PCR, and the TCRdb table lists in-frame clones only, not all of them. This repertoire includes fewer than 100,000 clones. Sequencing was performed on PBMCs. The receptors originated from a man younger than 30 in good health and CMV-seropositive. The CDR3 runs from the conserved cysteine through the conserved F or W. Fields, in order: CDR3 DNA, CDR3 protein, V gene, J gene, D gene. The D gene is left open where the match is weak.

TGTGCCAGTAGTCCTTTAAACTCTGGAAACACCATATATTTT	CASSPLNSGNTIYF	TRBV19	TRBJ1-3	NA
TGTGCCAGCAGTGAAATCCCTATAGAGGGCTACTCCTACGAGCAGTACTTC	CASSEIPIEGYSYEQYF	TRBV6-1	TRBJ2-7	NA
TGTGCCTGTCTCGCGGGACAGGGTATGGATACGCAGTATTTT	CACLAGQGMDTQYF	TRBV2	TRBJ2-3	TRBD1
TGTGCCAGCAGCCAAGTGGGCAAGAAGACAGATACGCAGTATTTT	CASSQVGKKTDTQYF	TRBV14	TRBJ2-3	NA
TGTGCCAGCAGCTTTGGGGCCGGGAGGAATCCCACAGATACGCAGTATTTT	CASSFGAGRNPTDTQYF	TRBV7-6	TRBJ2-3	TRBD2
TGTGCCAGCAGTTATACGGGGCGGGGCGGCACTGAAGCTTTCTTT	CASSYTGRGGTEAFF	TRBV6-5	TRBJ1-1	NA
TGCGCCAGCACCGAAGACGGGTATAGCAATCAGCCCCAGCATTTT	CASTEDGYSNQPQHF	TRBV10-1	TRBJ1-5	NA
TGTGCCAGTAGTATAAGGGACAGTGCCTACAATGAGCAGTTCTTC	CASSIRDSAYNEQFF	TRBV19	TRBJ2-1	TRBD1
TGCAGCGTTGGGACAGGCGGACAAGAGACCCAGTACTTC	CSVGTGGQETQYF	TRBV29-1	TRBJ2-5	TRBD1
TGTGCCAGCAGCCCGGACAGGGGGCGCAGCTACACCTTC	CASSPDRGRSYTF	TRBV5-6	TRBJ1-2	TRBD1
TGTGCCAGCAGTTTATTGGCTAGCGGGAATGAGCAGTTCTTC	CASSLLASGNEQFF	TRBV28	TRBJ2-1	TRBD2
TGTGCCAGCAGTCACCGGACTAGCGGGATGGGCACCGGGGAGCTGTTTTTT	CASSHRTSGMGTGELFF	TRBV2	TRBJ2-2	TRBD2
TGTGCCGTGAGGGGGACAGGGGCCGATCCGTTCTCCTACGAGCAGTACTTC	CAVRGTGADPFSYEQYF	TRBV10-3	TRBJ2-7	TRBD1
TGTGCCAGCAGCTTAGCGGAGCAGGGTCTCGGTAACGAGCAGTACTTC	CASSLAEQGLGNEQYF	TRBV7-8	TRBJ2-7	NA
TGTGCCAGCAGCTCGCTATCAGGGGTCTCTGGAAACACCATATATTTT	CASSSLSGVSGNTIYF	TRBV7-8	TRBJ1-3	NA
TGTGCCAGCAGTTCCTCTAGTCCCTCTGGGGCCAACGTCCTGACTTTC	CASSSSSPSGANVLTF	TRBV28	TRBJ2-6	NA
TGTGCCAGCAGGGACAGGAGAAGGTATGGCTACACCTTC	CASRDRRRYGYTF	TRBV5-8	TRBJ1-2	TRBD1
TGCGCCAGCAGCGTGGACAGCCCTAGCACAGATACGCAGTATTTT	CASSVDSPSTDTQYF	TRBV5-1	TRBJ2-3	NA
TGTGCCAGCACCACGGTGGACGGGATACTTACTGAAGCTTTCTTT	CASTTVDGILTEAFF	TRBV28	TRBJ1-1	NA
TGTGCCAGCAGAAGGGGAGGAAACACTGAAGCTTTCTTT	CASRRGGNTEAFF	TRBV25-1	TRBJ1-1	NA
TGTGCCAGCAGCCAACAGTTCGGCAATAGCGGGAAAACAGATACGCAGTATTTT	CASSQQFGNSGKTDTQYF	TRBV4-2	TRBJ2-3	TRBD2
TGTGCCAGCAGCTTGGCGGGGAAGAACACTGAAGCTTTCTTT	CASSLAGKNTEAFF	TRBV5-6	TRBJ1-1	NA
TGCACGTCCCGTCGAGGGCGGACAGATACGCAGTATTTT	CTSRRGRTDTQYF	TRBV29-1	TRBJ2-3	NA
TGTGCCAGCAGGCCACAGGCAAACTCTGGAAACACCATATATTTT	CASRPQANSGNTIYF	TRBV7-8	TRBJ1-3	NA
TGTGCCAGTAGTGCACGGGACAGGAACACCGGGGAGCTGTTTTTT	CASSARDRNTGELFF	TRBV19	TRBJ2-2	TRBD1
TGTGCCACCAGCGTCGGGATAGCGGGAGTCGGTGAGCAGTTCTTC	CATSVGIAGVGEQFF	TRBV15	TRBJ2-1	TRBD2
TGTGCCAGCAGTCCCCTATCCAATCAGCCCCAGCATTTT	CASSPLSNQPQHF	TRBV28	TRBJ1-5	NA
TGTGCCAGCAGCTTAGGTGGGGGCAACTATGGCTACACCTTC	CASSLGGGNYGYTF	TRBV11-2	TRBJ1-2	NA
TGCGCCAGCAGCTTGACGGGGAATGAGCAGTTCTTC	CASSLTGNEQFF	TRBV5-1	TRBJ2-1	NA
TGTGCCAGCTCACCAGATAGGGGAGATACGCAGTATTTT	CASSPDRGDTQYF	TRBV18	TRBJ2-3	NA
TGTGCCAGCAGCTTAACTAGCGGGAGCAATGAGCAGTTCTTC	CASSLTSGSNEQFF	TRBV11-3	TRBJ2-1	TRBD2
TGTGCCAGCAGCTTGGGCTCGCTTAGCTCTGGAAACACCATATATTTT	CASSLGSLSSGNTIYF	TRBV5-6	TRBJ1-3	NA
TGTGCCACCAGCAGAGATTCGGCGGGTCCCTACGAGCAGTACTTC	CATSRDSAGPYEQYF	TRBV15	TRBJ2-7	NA
TGTGCCAGCAGCTTGGAGACAGGGCTCTACAATGAGCAGTTCTTC	CASSLETGLYNEQFF	TRBV5-5	TRBJ2-1	TRBD1
TGTGCCAGCAGTCGACCCCCCGGGACAGGGAGGTCCACTGAAGCTTTCTTT	CASSRPPGTGRSTEAFF	TRBV28	TRBJ1-1	TRBD1
TGCGCCAGCAGCTTGGCCCTAGTTAGCGGGACGTACGAGCAGTACTTC	CASSLALVSGTYEQYF	TRBV5-1	TRBJ2-7	TRBD2
TGTGCCAGCAGCCAAGAGGGGACAGAGGCCACCTACGAGCAGTACTTC	CASSQEGTEATYEQYF	TRBV4-2	TRBJ2-7	TRBD1
TGTGCCAGCAGCCAACTAAAAGGGGGGACAGGGGCTGAAAAACTGTTTTTT	CASSQLKGGTGAEKLFF	TRBV4-2	TRBJ1-4	TRBD1
TGCGCCAGCAGCGAATACAGGGATGGCTACACCTTC	CASSEYRDGYTF	TRBV5-1	TRBJ1-2	NA
TGTGCCAGTAGTCTCGGGATTACAGGGGCCGGTTACCCTCAAGAGACCCAGTACTTC	CASSLGITGAGYPQETQYF	TRBV19	TRBJ2-5	TRBD1
TGCGCCAGCAGTGAGTTCGAAAACAGGGGTGGCTACACCTTC	CASSEFENRGGYTF	TRBV10-1	TRBJ1-2	TRBD1
TGTGCCAGCAGCGCTGGAGCCGGGACAGGGATCCATGAGCAGTTCTTC	CASSAGAGTGIHEQFF	TRBV6-4	TRBJ2-1	TRBD1
TGTGCCAGCAGCCAAGATGGGACTAGCGGGTACAATGAGCAGTTCTTC	CASSQDGTSGYNEQFF	TRBV4-2	TRBJ2-1	TRBD2
TGCGCCAGCAGCCGGCAGGGGGGGAACACTGAAGCTTTCTTT	CASSRQGGNTEAFF	TRBV5-1	TRBJ1-1	TRBD1